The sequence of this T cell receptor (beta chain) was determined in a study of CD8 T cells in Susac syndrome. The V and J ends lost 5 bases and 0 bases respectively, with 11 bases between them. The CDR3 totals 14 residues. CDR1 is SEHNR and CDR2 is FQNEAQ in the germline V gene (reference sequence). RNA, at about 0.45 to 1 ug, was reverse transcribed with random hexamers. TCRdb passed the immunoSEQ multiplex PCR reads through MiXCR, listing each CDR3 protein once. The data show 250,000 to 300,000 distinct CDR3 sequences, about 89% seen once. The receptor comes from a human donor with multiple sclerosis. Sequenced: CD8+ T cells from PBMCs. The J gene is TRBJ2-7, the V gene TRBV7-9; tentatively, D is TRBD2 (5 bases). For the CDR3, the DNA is TGTGCCAGCAGCCTCACGGAGGCCTCCTACGAGCAGTACTTC. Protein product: CASSLTEASYEQYF. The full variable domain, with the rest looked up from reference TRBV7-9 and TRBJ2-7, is DTGVSQNPRHKITKRGQNVTFRCDPISEHNRLYWYRQTLGQGPEFLTYFQNEAQLEKSRLLSDRFSAERPKGSFSTLEIQRTEQGDSAMYLCASSLTEASYEQYFGPGTRLTVT.